This TCR beta chain was recorded in a study of persistence of HIV-infected CD4 T cells. A single count supports this clone. Its antigen remains unidentified. An overlapping HIV-1 Gag peptide pool stimulated these cells at 0.95 to 1 ug/peptide/mL. CD40L-negative CD69-negative CD45RO-high memory CD4+ T cells were sorted as populations depleted of antigen-responding cells. The immunoSEQ assay was version 4, run in survey mode. This table comes from immunoSEQ multiplex PCR, and its TCRdb copy is limited to in-frame clones, with some not included. This sample has around 60,000 clones; about 81% occur once, and the top ten carry 1.5% to 2%. This sequence was found in an adult man with HIV who was CMV-seropositive. Sequencing used CD4+ T cells sorted from PBMCs after approximately 19-hour stimulation, obtained from a patient who received antiretroviral therapy.

This chain's CDR3 is CASRLGKDRGRGSGEQYF. CDR3 bases: TGTGCAAGTCGCTTAGGCAAGGACAGGGGGCGAGGTTCCGGCGAGCAGTACTTC. The chain links TRBV12-2 to TRBJ2-7; TRBD1, the table's D call, was not compared with the DNA. TRBV12-2 has pseudogene status. This CDR3 has 18 amino acids.